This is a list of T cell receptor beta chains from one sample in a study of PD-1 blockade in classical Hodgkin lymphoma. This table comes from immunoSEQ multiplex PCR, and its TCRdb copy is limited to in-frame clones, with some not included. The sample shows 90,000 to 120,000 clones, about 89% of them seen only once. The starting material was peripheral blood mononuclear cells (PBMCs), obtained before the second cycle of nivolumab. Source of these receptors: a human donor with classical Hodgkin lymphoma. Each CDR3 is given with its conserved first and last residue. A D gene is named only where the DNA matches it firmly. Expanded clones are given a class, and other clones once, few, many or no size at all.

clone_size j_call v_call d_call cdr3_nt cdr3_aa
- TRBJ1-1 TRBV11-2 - TGTGCCAGCAGCCCGCCTCGAATGGGGCTGGCTTTCTTT CASSPPRMGLAFF
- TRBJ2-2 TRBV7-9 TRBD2 TGTGCCAGCAGCGGAGTAGCGGGAGCTTCCAGCGGGGAGCTGTTTTTT CASSGVAGASSGELFF
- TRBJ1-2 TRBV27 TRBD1 TGTGCCAGCAGTTTATCCGGGACAGGGTCCGGCTACACCTTC CASSLSGTGSGYTF
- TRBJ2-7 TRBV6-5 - TGTGCCAGCACCAAGACCCAATATCACTACGAGCAGTACTTC CASTKTQYHYEQYF
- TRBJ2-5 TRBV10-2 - TGCGCCACCAAACGGGGACCGAGGGAGACCCAGTACTTC CATKRGPRETQYF
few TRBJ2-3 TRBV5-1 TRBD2 TGCGCCAGCAGCTTCCGAGCGGGAGGGTACACAGATACGCAGTATTTT CASSFRAGGYTDTQYF
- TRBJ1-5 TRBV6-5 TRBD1 TGTGCCAGCAGGGGCGGACAGGGCGCTCAGCCCCAGCATTTT CASRGGQGAQPQHF
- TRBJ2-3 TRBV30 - TGTGCCTGGAGTCTCGGGGGAAACACAGATACGCAGTATTTT CAWSLGGNTDTQYF
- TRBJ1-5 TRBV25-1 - TGTGCCAGCAGTGAAGAGGGTTATCAGCCCCAGCATTTT CASSEEGYQPQHF
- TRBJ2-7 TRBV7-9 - TGTGCCAGCACCCTATCTTTGGACAGTCCCTACGAGCAGTACTTC CASTLSLDSPYEQYF
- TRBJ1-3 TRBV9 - TGTGCCAGCAGCGTAGAGGGTAGCCATCACTCTGGAAACACCATATATTTT CASSVEGSHHSGNTIYF
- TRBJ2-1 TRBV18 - TGTGCCAGCTCACTTCGCCGTAGCGGTGAGCAGTTCTTC CASSLRRSGEQFF
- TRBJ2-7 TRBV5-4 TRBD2 TGTGCCAGCAGCTTGCCTAGCGGCTCCTACGAGCAGTACTTC CASSLPSGSYEQYF
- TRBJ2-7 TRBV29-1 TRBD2 TGCAGCGTTAGGACTAGCGGCAACTACGAGCAGTACTTC CSVRTSGNYEQYF
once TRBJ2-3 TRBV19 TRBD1 TGTGCCAGCAACCCCGCCAGACAGGGACGATCAGATACGCAGTATTTT CASNPARQGRSDTQYF
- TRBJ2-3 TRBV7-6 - TGTGCCAGCAGCTTATCCGGGAAGAGCACAGATACGCAGTATTTT CASSLSGKSTDTQYF
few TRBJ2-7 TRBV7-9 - TGTGCCAGCAGCTTAGCGGTGGACGAGCAGTACTTC CASSLAVDEQYF
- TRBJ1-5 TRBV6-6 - TGTGCCAGCAGTTCGAGGAAGGAAGGCAATCAGCCCCAGCATTTT CASSSRKEGNQPQHF
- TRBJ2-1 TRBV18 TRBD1 TGTGCCAGCTCGCCGCTGGACAGGGGGGGGTACAATGAGCAGTTCTTC CASSPLDRGGYNEQFF
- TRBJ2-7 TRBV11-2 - TGTGCCAGCAGCTTAGGGGGTCCCCCCTACGAGCAGTACTTC CASSLGGPPYEQYF
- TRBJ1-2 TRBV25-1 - TGTGCCAGCAGTATGTTACATGGCTACACCTTC CASSMLHGYTF
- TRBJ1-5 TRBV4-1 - TGCGCCAGCAGCCACGGGGGCGCGGGGCCCCAGCATTTT CASSHGGAGPQHF